This TCR beta chain was identified in a study of blood T cell repertoires in COVID-19. Study background: T cells, B-cell-depleted T cells, or PBMCs provided the cDNA or gDNA that served as material.

Enrolled during active infection, Seattle patients were then followed longitudinally. The length of the CDR3 is 15 residues. The germline V gene encodes CDR1 SGHRS and CDR2 YFSETQ. With 0 bases removed from V and 0 bases from J, the gap between germline ends came to 6 bases. As processed by the authors: Amplifying reference gene primers gave estimates of nucleated cell counts. The method was immunoSEQ multiplex PCR; TCRdb's version includes in-frame clones alone and lacks a portion of them. The DNA was the basis for D and trimming; V, J and clone size are from that table. The sample consists of approximately 150,000 clones, roughly 81% of them appearing once.

V is TRBV5-1 and J is TRBJ1-4, with D unclear. This sequence originates from a woman between 50 and 59 years old with COVID-19, enrolled during active disease. The sample was peripheral blood. CDR3 protein: CASSLVPATNEKLFF. For the CDR3, the DNA is TGCGCCAGCAGCTTGGTTCCCGCAACTAATGAAAAACTGTTTTTT.